This is a list of T cell receptor beta chains from one sample in a study of T-cell reconstitution after alpha-beta-depleted transplantation in children. A single record per CDR3 protein comes from TCRdb applying MiXCR to the PCR reads. The table shows some 520,000 distinct CDR3 sequences, with 30% to 35% occurring only once. Sequencing used PBMCs from the stem cell graft donor, obtained from the stem cell graft. These receptors originate from a human donor who donated a stem cell graft to a child with aplastic anemia. Each CDR3 is given with its conserved first and last residue. A D gene is named only where the DNA matches it firmly. Not every row has a clone size; where given, it reads once, few, many or a size class.

clone size: few; D gene: NA; J gene: TRBJ1-2; V gene: TRBV9; CDR3 DNA: TGTGCCAGCAGCGTAGATTTAGTACGGAACTATGGCTACACCTTC; CDR3 protein: CASSVDLVRNYGYTF
clone size: NA; D gene: NA; J gene: TRBJ2-3; V gene: TRBV28; CDR3 DNA: TGTGCCAGCAGTTTACCGGACAGACCCATCACAGATACGCAGTATTTT; CDR3 protein: CASSLPDRPITDTQYF
clone size: few; D gene: TRBD2; J gene: TRBJ2-5; V gene: TRBV11-2; CDR3 DNA: TGTGCCAGCAGCTTTGGATTATTATGGACTAGCGGACAGTTGTACCAAGAGACCCAGTACTTC; CDR3 protein: CASSFGLLWTSGQLYQETQYF
clone size: few; D gene: NA; J gene: TRBJ1-4; V gene: TRBV6-5; CDR3 DNA: TGTGCCAGCAGTTACTCTCTCGGAGCCGCTAATGAAAAACTGTTTTTT; CDR3 protein: CASSYSLGAANEKLFF
clone size: few; D gene: NA; J gene: TRBJ2-4; V gene: TRBV6-1; CDR3 DNA: TGTGCCAGCAGTAAACTAGTCCGGGGCCGGGACATTCAGTACTTC; CDR3 protein: CASSKLVRGRDIQYF
clone size: once; D gene: NA; J gene: TRBJ2-1; V gene: TRBV3-1; CDR3 DNA: TGTGCCAGCAGCCTTGAAGGACTGGGGTGGGACAATGAGCAGTTCTTC; CDR3 protein: CASSLEGLGWDNEQFF
clone size: few; D gene: NA; J gene: TRBJ2-1; V gene: TRBV20-1; CDR3 DNA: TGCAGTGCTAGTGCTGGTTTTTCCTACAATGAGCAGTTCTTC; CDR3 protein: CSASAGFSYNEQFF
clone size: NA; D gene: NA; J gene: TRBJ2-1; V gene: TRBV29-1; CDR3 DNA: TGCAGCGTGAAAGAGGGGTCCGGGGACATGGAGCAGTTCTTC; CDR3 protein: CSVKEGSGDMEQFF
clone size: NA; D gene: TRBD2; J gene: TRBJ2-7; V gene: TRBV11-1; CDR3 DNA: TGTGCCAGCAGCACTAGCGGGAGGGCCGTGACCTACGAGCAGTACTTC; CDR3 protein: CASSTSGRAVTYEQYF
clone size: few; D gene: TRBD2; J gene: TRBJ2-3; V gene: TRBV9; CDR3 DNA: TGTGCCAGCAGCCCAAGAGCGGGAGCCAGCACAGATACGCAGTATTTT; CDR3 protein: CASSPRAGASTDTQYF
clone size: few; D gene: NA; J gene: TRBJ1-5; V gene: TRBV5-5; CDR3 DNA: TGTGCCAGCAGCCCCTTGTCGTGGGGGCAGGATCAGCCCCAGCATTTT; CDR3 protein: CASSPLSWGQDQPQHF
clone size: NA; D gene: NA; J gene: TRBJ2-6; V gene: TRBV19; CDR3 DNA: TGTGCCAGTAGCTCCGGAGGGGCAGTCTCTGGGGCCAACGTCCTGACTTTC; CDR3 protein: CASSSGGAVSGANVLTF
clone size: once; D gene: TRBD2; J gene: TRBJ2-7; V gene: TRBV5-1; CDR3 DNA: TGCGCCAGCAGCTCAACAGCGGGAGGGCCGGGAGAGCAGTACTTC; CDR3 protein: CASSSTAGGPGEQYF
clone size: few; D gene: NA; J gene: TRBJ2-3; V gene: TRBV29-1; CDR3 DNA: TGCAGCGCCAGGGACGCAGAAACAGATACGCAGTATTTT; CDR3 protein: CSARDAETDTQYF
clone size: NA; D gene: NA; J gene: TRBJ2-7; V gene: TRBV7-9; CDR3 DNA: TGTGCCAGCAGCTTAGTAGCAGCCTACGAGCAGTACTTC; CDR3 protein: CASSLVAAYEQYF
clone size: NA; D gene: NA; J gene: TRBJ2-1; V gene: TRBV12-3/TRBV12-4; CDR3 DNA: TGTGCCAGCAGTTTAGGGCCATCCGACAATGAGCAGTTCTTC; CDR3 protein: CASSLGPSDNEQFF
clone size: NA; D gene: TRBD2; J gene: TRBJ2-1; V gene: TRBV7-2; CDR3 DNA: TGTGCCAGCAGCCACAGGAGCGGGAGGGCCCTAAGCGATGAGCAGTTCTTC; CDR3 protein: CASSHRSGRALSDEQFF
clone size: NA; D gene: NA; J gene: TRBJ1-2; V gene: TRBV30; CDR3 DNA: TGTGCCTGGAGTGTTGATCCAGGCCGGGATGGCTACACCTTC; CDR3 protein: CAWSVDPGRDGYTF
clone size: few; D gene: NA; J gene: TRBJ2-3; V gene: TRBV7-2; CDR3 DNA: TGTGCCAGCAGCTTAGGGATGAGCACAGATACGCAGTATTTT; CDR3 protein: CASSLGMSTDTQYF
clone size: few; D gene: NA; J gene: TRBJ2-5; V gene: TRBV7-2; CDR3 DNA: TGTGCCAGCAGCCGCGTGAGCGGTTTCCAAGAGACCCAGTACTTC; CDR3 protein: CASSRVSGFQETQYF
clone size: NA; D gene: NA; J gene: TRBJ2-1; V gene: TRBV7-2; CDR3 DNA: TGTGCCAGCAGTCGGCCGGGTGCCAATGAGCAGTTCTTC; CDR3 protein: CASSRPGANEQFF
clone size: NA; D gene: NA; J gene: TRBJ1-2; V gene: TRBV11-2; CDR3 DNA: TGTGCCAGCAGCTTAGTTCCAGGGCTGGATGGCTACACCTTC; CDR3 protein: CASSLVPGLDGYTF
clone size: few; D gene: NA; J gene: TRBJ1-3; V gene: TRBV12-3/TRBV12-4; CDR3 DNA: TGTGCCAGCACCGGGACGCAAGGAAACACCATATATTTT; CDR3 protein: CASTGTQGNTIYF
clone size: NA; D gene: NA; J gene: TRBJ1-1; V gene: TRBV7-9; CDR3 DNA: TGTGCCAGCAGCTTTAGGGGAGGACACTTGAACACTGAAGCTTTCTTT; CDR3 protein: CASSFRGGHLNTEAFF
clone size: few; D gene: NA; J gene: TRBJ1-3; V gene: TRBV9; CDR3 DNA: TGTGCCAGCAGCGACAGGCCGACCTCTGGAAACACCATATATTTT; CDR3 protein: CASSDRPTSGNTIYF
clone size: NA; D gene: NA; J gene: TRBJ1-2; V gene: TRBV5-5; CDR3 DNA: TGTGCCAGCAGCTTGGCGGCCGGGACACCTAACTATGGCTACACCTTC; CDR3 protein: CASSLAAGTPNYGYTF
clone size: few; D gene: TRBD1; J gene: TRBJ1-2; V gene: TRBV5-5; CDR3 DNA: TGTGCCAGCAGCTTGGGGTGGGACAGCAAGCTCTATGGCTACACCTTC; CDR3 protein: CASSLGWDSKLYGYTF
clone size: NA; D gene: NA; J gene: TRBJ1-5; V gene: TRBV2; CDR3 DNA: TGTGCCAGCAGTTCACAGGGAGTGGGTCAGCCCCAGCATTTT; CDR3 protein: CASSSQGVGQPQHF
clone size: NA; D gene: NA; J gene: TRBJ1-6; V gene: TRBV7-2; CDR3 DNA: TGTGCCAGCAGCTTAGCAGGGTATGAAGATTCACCCCTCCACTTT; CDR3 protein: CASSLAGYEDSPLHF
clone size: NA; D gene: TRBD1; J gene: TRBJ1-3; V gene: TRBV14; CDR3 DNA: TGTGCCAGCAGCCAAGATTTTGGGACAGGGGACACCATATATTTT; CDR3 protein: CASSQDFGTGDTIYF
clone size: NA; D gene: TRBD1; J gene: TRBJ2-2; V gene: TRBV29-1; CDR3 DNA: TGCAGCGTTGAACCTCGGACAGGGACGAACACCGGGGAGCTGTTTTTT; CDR3 protein: CSVEPRTGTNTGELFF
clone size: NA; D gene: NA; J gene: TRBJ2-2; V gene: TRBV20-1; CDR3 DNA: TGCAGTGCCCGAAGCGGAGAAGGGACCGGGGAGCTGTTTTTT; CDR3 protein: CSARSGEGTGELFF
clone size: few; D gene: NA; J gene: TRBJ1-2; V gene: TRBV29-1; CDR3 DNA: TGCAGCGCCCAAGGGGCCTATGGCTACACCTTC; CDR3 protein: CSAQGAYGYTF
clone size: NA; D gene: NA; J gene: TRBJ2-1; V gene: TRBV6-5; CDR3 DNA: TGTGCCAGCAGTTACTCGAGGGGGGTCAATGAGCAGTTCTTC; CDR3 protein: CASSYSRGVNEQFF
clone size: once; D gene: TRBD1; J gene: TRBJ1-1; V gene: TRBV18; CDR3 DNA: TGTGCCAGCTCACCAATCCCAGGGGGTGGGAACACTGAAGCTTTCTTT; CDR3 protein: CASSPIPGGGNTEAFF
clone size: few; D gene: NA; J gene: TRBJ2-5; V gene: TRBV9; CDR3 DNA: TGTGCCAGCAGCGTTGACAGCCAAGAGACCCAGTACTTC; CDR3 protein: CASSVDSQETQYF
clone size: many; D gene: NA; J gene: TRBJ2-7; V gene: TRBV20-1; CDR3 DNA: TGCAGTGCTAGAGAATTGGCAGGGGGGACCTACGAGCAGTACTTC; CDR3 protein: CSARELAGGTYEQYF
clone size: few; D gene: TRBD1; J gene: TRBJ2-7; V gene: TRBV20-1; CDR3 DNA: TGCAGTGCTAGTCGGACAGGGAACGAGCAGTACTTC; CDR3 protein: CSASRTGNEQYF
clone size: few; D gene: TRBD1; J gene: TRBJ2-1; V gene: TRBV20-1; CDR3 DNA: TGCAGTGCTAGAGAAATCGGGACAGGATCATACAATGAGCAGTTCTTC; CDR3 protein: CSAREIGTGSYNEQFF
clone size: NA; D gene: NA; J gene: TRBJ2-3; V gene: TRBV5-1; CDR3 DNA: TGCGCCAGCAGCCCCTTGGAGGTTACCGAAGATACGCAGTATTTT; CDR3 protein: CASSPLEVTEDTQYF
clone size: NA; D gene: TRBD1; J gene: TRBJ1-2; V gene: TRBV3-1; CDR3 DNA: TGTGCCAGCAGCCGCGGACAGGGGAATAATGGCTACACCTTC; CDR3 protein: CASSRGQGNNGYTF
clone size: NA; D gene: TRBD2; J gene: TRBJ2-5; V gene: TRBV20-1; CDR3 DNA: TGCAGTGCCCATCTAGCGGGAGTGGGCCAAGAGACCCAGTACTTC; CDR3 protein: CSAHLAGVGQETQYF
clone size: NA; D gene: TRBD1; J gene: TRBJ2-1; V gene: TRBV24-1; CDR3 DNA: TGTGCCACCAGTGACCCCAGGACAGGGTACTACAATGAGCAGTTCTTC; CDR3 protein: CATSDPRTGYYNEQFF